This TCR beta chain is drawn from a study of shared clonotypes between healthy human individuals. Positive CCR7 selection of CD45RO-negative cells yielded the naive CD8 cells, and terminally differentiated effector memory CD45RA+ cells were excluded. Here immunoSEQ multiplex PCR was the method, and the copy in TCRdb shows in-frame clones only, minus some. The data contain roughly 600,000 clones, roughly 98% of them singletons. CDR1 SEHNR and CDR2 FQNEAQ come from the germline V gene (reference sequence). The CDR3 spans 13 residues. Trimming removed 3 bases from V and 2 bases from J; junction bases left unmatched: 1.

The chain couples TRBV7-9 to TRBJ2-7; TRBD2 aligns across 7 bases. The sequenced material came from naive CD8+ T cells sorted from blood. This clonotype originated in a man aged 25-40 years in good health. This CDR3 is CASSFSGAYEQYF. DNA for the CDR3: TGTGCCAGCAGCTTCAGCGGGGCCTACGAGCAGTACTTC.